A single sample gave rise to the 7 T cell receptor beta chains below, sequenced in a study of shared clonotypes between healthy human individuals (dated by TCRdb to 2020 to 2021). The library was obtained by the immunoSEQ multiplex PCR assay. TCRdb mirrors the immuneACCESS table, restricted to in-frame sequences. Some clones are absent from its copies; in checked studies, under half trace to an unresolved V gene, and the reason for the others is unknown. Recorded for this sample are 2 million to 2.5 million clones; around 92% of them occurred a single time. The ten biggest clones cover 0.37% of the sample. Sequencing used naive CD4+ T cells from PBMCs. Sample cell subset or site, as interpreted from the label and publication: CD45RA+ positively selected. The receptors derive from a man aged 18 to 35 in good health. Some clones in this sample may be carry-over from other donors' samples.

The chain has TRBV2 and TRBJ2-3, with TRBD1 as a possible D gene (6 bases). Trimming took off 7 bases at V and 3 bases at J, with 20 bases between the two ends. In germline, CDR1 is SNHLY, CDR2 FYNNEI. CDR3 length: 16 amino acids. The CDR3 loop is CASTQRGSQGTDTQYF. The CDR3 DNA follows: TGTGCCAGCACTCAAAGGGGCAGCCAGGGGACAGATACGCAGTATTTT. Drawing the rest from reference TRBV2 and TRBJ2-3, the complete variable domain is EPEVTQTPSHQVTQMGQEVILRCVPISNHLYFYWYRQILGQKVEFLVSFYNNEISEKSEIFDDQFSVERPDGSNFTLKIRSTKLEDSAMYFCASTQRGSQGTDTQYFGPGTRLTVL.

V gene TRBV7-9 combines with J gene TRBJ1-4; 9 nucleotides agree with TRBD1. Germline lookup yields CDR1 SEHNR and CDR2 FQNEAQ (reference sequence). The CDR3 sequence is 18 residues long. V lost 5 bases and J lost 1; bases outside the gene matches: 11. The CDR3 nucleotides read TGTGCCAGCAGCCCTATGGGACAGGGCAGCGGAACTAATGAAAAACTGTTTTTT. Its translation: CASSPMGQGSGTNEKLFF.

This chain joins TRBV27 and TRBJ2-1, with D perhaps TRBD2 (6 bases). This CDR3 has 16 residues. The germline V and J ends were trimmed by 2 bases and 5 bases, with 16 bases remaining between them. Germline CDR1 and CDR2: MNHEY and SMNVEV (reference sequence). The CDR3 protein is CASSLISGVGNNEQFF. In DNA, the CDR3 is TGTGCCAGCAGTTTAATTTCGGGGGTGGGAAACAATGAGCAGTTCTTC.

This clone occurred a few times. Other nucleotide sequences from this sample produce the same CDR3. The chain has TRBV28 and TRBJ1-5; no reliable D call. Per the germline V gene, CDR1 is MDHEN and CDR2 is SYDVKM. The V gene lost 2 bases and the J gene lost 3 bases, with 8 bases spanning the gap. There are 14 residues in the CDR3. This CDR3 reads CASSLEGLNQPQHF. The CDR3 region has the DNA TGTGCCAGCAGTTTAGAGGGCCTCAATCAGCCCCAGCATTTT.

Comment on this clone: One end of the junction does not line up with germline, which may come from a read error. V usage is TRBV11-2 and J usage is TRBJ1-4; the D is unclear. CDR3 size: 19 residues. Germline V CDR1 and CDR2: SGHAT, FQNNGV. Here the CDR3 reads CASSLELLWAEPWGEKLFF. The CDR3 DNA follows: TGTGCCAGCAGCCTAGAACTCCTCTGGGCGGAACCCTGGGGTGAAAAACTGTTTTTT.

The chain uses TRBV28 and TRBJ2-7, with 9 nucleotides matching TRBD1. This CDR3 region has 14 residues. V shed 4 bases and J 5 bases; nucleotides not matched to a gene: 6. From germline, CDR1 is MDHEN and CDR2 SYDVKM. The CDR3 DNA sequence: TGTGCCAGCAGTTCTCACAGGGGGCGCAACGAGCAGTACTTC. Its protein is CASSSHRGRNEQYF.

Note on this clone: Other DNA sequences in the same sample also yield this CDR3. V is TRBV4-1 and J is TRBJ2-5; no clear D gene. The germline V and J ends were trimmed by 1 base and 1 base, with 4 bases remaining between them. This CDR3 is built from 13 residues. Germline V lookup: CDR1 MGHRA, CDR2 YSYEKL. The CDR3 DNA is TGCGCCAGCAGCCAAGCTGTCCAAGAGACCCAGTACTTC. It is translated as CASSQAVQETQYF.